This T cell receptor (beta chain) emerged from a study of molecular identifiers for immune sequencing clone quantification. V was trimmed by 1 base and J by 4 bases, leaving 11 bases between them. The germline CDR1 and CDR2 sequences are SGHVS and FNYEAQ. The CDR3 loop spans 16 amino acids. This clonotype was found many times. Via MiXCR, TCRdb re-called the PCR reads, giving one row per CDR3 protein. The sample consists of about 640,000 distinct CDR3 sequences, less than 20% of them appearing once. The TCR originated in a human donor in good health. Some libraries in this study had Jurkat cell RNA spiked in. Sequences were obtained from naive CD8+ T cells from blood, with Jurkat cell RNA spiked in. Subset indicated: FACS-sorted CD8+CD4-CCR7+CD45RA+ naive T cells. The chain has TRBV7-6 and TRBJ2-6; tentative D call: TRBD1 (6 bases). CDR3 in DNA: TGTGCCAGCAGCTTAGATCAGGGGACCGGGGCCAACGTCCTGACTTTC. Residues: CASSLDQGTGANVLTF.